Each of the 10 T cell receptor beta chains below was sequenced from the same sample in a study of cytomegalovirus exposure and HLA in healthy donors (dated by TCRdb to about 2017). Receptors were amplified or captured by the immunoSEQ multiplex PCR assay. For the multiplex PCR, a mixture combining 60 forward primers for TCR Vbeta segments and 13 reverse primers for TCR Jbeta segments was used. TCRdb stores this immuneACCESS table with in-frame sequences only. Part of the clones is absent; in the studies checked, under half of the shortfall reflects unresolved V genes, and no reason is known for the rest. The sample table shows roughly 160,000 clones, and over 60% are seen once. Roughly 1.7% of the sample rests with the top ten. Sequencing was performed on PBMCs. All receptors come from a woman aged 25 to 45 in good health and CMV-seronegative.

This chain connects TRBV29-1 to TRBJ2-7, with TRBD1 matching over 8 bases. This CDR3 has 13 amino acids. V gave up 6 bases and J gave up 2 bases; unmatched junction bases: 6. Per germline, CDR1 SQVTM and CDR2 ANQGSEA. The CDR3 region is CSVPGTGPYEQYF. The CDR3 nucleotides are TGCAGCGTCCCCGGGACAGGACCCTACGAGCAGTACTTC.

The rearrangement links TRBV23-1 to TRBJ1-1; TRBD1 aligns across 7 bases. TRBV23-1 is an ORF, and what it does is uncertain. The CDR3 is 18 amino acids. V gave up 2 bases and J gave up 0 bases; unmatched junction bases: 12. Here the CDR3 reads CASSQPRDSKRLNTEAFF. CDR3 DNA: TGCGCCAGCAGTCAACCCCGGGACAGTAAACGATTGAACACTGAAGCTTTCTTT.

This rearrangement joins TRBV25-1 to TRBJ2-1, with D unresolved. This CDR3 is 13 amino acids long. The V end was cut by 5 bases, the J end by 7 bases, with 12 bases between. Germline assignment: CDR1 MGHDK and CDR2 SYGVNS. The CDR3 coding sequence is TGTGCCAGCAGTAATTGGGCAATTAATGAGCAGTTCTTC. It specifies CASSNWAINEQFF.

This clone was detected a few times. CDR3 nucleotides: TGTGCCAGCAGCTTAGGGAAGACAGGCGGCACAGATACGCAGTATTTT. It is translated as CASSLGKTGGTDTQYF. The J gene is TRBJ2-3, the V gene TRBV7-3; D possibly corresponds to TRBD1 (6 bases). Trimming stripped 2 bases from V and 1 base from J, with 13 bases between. Germline V gene lookup returns CDR1 SGHTA and CDR2 FQGTGA. CDR3 length: 16 residues.

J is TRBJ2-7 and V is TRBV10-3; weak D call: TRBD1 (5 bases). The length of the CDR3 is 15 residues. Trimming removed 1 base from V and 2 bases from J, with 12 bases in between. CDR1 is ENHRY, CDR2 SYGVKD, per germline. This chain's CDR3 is CAISEYSGKTYEQYF. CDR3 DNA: TGTGCCATCAGTGAGTATTCAGGGAAAACCTACGAGCAGTACTTC.

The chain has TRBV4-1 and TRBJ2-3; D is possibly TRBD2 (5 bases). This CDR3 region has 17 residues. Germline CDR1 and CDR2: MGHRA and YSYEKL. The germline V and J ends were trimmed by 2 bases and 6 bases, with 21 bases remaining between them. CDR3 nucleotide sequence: TGCGCCAGCAGCCAAAGGTTCTTTCGCAGCGGTGCGGATACGCAGTATTTT. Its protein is CASSQRFFRSGADTQYF.

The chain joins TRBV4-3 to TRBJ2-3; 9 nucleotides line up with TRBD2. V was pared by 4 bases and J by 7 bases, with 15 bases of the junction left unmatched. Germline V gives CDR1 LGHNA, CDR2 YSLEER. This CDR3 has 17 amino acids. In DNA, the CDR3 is TGCGCCAGCAGCCGTACCTTCGGCGGGAGGGCCGGGAATACGCAGTATTTT. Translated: CASSRTFGGRAGNTQYF.

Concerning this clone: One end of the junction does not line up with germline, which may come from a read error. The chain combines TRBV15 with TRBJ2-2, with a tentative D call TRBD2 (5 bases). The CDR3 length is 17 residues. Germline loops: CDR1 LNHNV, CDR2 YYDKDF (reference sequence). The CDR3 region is CATSRVRSGENTGKLFF. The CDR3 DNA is TGTGCCACCAGCAGAGTTAGGAGCGGAGAGAACACCGGGAAGCTGTTTTTT.

The CDR3 bases are TGTGCCAGCAGCTTGACCCAGGGCTTAGGCTATGGCTACACCTTC. The encoded protein is CASSLTQGLGYGYTF. The V gene is TRBV7-2, the J gene TRBJ1-2, with a possible D match to TRBD1 (5 bases). The CDR3 loop spans 15 amino acids. The germline V and J ends were trimmed by 3 bases and 4 bases, with 15 bases remaining between them. Germline V gene lookup returns CDR1 SGHTA and CDR2 FQGNSA.

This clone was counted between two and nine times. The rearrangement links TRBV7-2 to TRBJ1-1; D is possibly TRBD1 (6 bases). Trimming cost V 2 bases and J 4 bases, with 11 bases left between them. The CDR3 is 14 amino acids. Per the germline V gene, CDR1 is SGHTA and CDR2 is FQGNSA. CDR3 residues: CASSLQGPGTEAFF. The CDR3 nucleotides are TGTGCCAGCAGCTTACAGGGGCCGGGCACTGAAGCTTTCTTT. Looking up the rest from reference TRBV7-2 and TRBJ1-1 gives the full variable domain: GAGVSQSPSNKVTEKGKDVELRCDPISGHTALYWYRQSLGQGLEFLIYFQGNSAPDKSGLPSDRFSAERTGGSVSTLTIQRTQQEDSAVYLCASSLQGPGTEAFFGQGTRLTVV.